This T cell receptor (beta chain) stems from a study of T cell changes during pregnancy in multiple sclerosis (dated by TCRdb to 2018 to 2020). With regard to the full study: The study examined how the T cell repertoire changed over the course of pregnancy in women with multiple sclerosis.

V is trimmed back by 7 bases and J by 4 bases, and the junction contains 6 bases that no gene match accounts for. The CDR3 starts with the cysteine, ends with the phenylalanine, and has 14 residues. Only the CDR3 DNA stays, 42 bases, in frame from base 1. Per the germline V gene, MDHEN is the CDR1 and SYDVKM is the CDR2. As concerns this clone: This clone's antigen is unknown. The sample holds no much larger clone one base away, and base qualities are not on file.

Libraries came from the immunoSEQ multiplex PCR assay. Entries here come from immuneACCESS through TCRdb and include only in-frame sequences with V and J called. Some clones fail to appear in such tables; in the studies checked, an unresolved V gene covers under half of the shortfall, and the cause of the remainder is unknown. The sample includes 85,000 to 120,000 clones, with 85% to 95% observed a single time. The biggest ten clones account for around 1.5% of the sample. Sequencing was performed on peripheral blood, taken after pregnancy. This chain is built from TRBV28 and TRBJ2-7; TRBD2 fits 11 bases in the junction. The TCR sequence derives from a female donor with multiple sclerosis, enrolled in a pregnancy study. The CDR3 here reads CASIPGLAVYEQYF. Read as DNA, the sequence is TGTGCCAGCATCCCGGGACTAGCGGTTTACGAGCAGTACTTC.